This T cell receptor beta chain was observed in a study of blood T cell repertoires in COVID-19. For the study at large: COVID-19 samples from acute and convalescent phases originated in the United States, Italy and Spain. T cells, B-cell-depleted T cells, or PBMCs provided the cDNA or gDNA that served as material.

Germline CDR1 MNHEY, CDR2 SVGAGI. The CDR3 covers 14 residues. J was trimmed by 4 bases and V by 5 bases; bases with no gene match: 3. Sequenced by immunoSEQ multiplex PCR; TCRdb stores in-frame clones only, minus some. The repertoire has about 110,000 clones, approximately 80% of them found once; the top ten carry about 15%. The sequence was obtained from a woman aged 55-70 years with acute or convalescent COVID-19. This chain uses TRBV6-5 with TRBJ1-2; 11 bases align to TRBD1. The sequenced sample was peripheral blood. CDR3 coding DNA: TGTGCCAGCAGTCGGACAGGGGGCATCTATGGCTACACCTTC. It codes for CASSRTGGIYGYTF.